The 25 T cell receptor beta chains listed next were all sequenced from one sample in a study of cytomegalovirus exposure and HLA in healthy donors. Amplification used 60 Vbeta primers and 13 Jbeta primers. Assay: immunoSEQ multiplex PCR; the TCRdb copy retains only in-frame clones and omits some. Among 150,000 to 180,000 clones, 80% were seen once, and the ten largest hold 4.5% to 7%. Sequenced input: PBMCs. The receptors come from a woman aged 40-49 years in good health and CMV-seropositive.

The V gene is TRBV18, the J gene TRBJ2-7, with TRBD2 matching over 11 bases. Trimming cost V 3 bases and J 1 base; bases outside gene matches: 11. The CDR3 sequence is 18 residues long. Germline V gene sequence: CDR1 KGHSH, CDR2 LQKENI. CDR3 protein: CASSPPGVAGGQSYEQYF. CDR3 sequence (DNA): TGTGCCAGCTCACCCCCCGGGGTAGCGGGAGGGCAGTCCTACGAGCAGTACTTC.

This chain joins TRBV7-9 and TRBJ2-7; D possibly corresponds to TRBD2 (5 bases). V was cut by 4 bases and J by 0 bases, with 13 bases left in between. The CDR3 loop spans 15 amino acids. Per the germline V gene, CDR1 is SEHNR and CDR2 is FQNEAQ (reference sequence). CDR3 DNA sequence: TGTGCCAGCAGCTCAGGAAGGGAGAGCTCCTACGAGCAGTACTTC. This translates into CASSSGRESSYEQYF.

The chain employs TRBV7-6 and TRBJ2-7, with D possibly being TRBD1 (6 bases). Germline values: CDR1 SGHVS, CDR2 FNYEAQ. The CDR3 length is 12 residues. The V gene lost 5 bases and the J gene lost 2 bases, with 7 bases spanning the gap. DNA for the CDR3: TGTGCCAGCAGCCCAGGGGCCTACGAGCAGTACTTC. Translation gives CASSPGAYEQYF. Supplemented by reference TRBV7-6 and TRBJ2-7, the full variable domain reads GAGVSQSPRYKVTKRGQDVALRCDPISGHVSLYWYRQALGQGPEFLTYFNYEAQQDKSGLPNDRFSAERPEGSISTLTIQRTEQRDSAMYRCASSPGAYEQYFGPGTRLTVT.

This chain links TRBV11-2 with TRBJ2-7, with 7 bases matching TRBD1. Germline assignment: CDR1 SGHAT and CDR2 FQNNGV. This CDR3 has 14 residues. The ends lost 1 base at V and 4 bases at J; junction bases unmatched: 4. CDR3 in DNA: TGTGCCAGCAGCTTAGGGGACAGTTCTTACGAGCAGTACTTC. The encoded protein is CASSLGDSSYEQYF.

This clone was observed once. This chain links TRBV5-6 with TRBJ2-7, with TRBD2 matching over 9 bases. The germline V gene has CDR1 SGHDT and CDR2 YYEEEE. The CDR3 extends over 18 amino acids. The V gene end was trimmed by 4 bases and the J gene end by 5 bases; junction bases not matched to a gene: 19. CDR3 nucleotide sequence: TGTGCCAGCAGCCATACCGGGACTAGCAAATTGATTGGGGACGAGCAGTACTTC. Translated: CASSHTGTSKLIGDEQYF.

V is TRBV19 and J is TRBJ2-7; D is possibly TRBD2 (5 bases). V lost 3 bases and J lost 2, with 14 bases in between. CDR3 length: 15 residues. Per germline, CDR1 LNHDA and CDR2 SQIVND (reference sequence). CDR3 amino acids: CASSINHGIPYEQYF. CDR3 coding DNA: TGTGCCAGTAGTATCAATCACGGGATCCCCTACGAGCAGTACTTC.

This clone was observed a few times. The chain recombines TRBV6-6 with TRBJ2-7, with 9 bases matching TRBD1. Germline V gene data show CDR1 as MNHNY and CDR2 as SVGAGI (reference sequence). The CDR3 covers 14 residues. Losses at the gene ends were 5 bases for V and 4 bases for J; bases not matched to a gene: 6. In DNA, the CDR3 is TGTGCCAGCAGTCAAGGGACAGGGTGGTACGAGCAGTACTTC. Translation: CASSQGTGWYEQYF.

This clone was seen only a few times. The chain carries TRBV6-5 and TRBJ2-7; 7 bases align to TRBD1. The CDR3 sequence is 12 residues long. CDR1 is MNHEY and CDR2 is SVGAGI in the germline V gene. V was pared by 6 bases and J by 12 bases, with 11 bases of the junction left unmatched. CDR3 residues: CASRQTGRPWYF. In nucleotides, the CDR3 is TGTGCCAGCAGACAGACAGGGCGCCCTTGGTACTTC.

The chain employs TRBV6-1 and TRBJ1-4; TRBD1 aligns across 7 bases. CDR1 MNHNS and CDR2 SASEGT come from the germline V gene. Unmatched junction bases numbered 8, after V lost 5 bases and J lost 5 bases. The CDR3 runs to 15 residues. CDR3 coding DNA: TGTGCCAGCAGTTCCGGGAGCAGGGGGAATGAAAAACTGTTTTTT. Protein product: CASSSGSRGNEKLFF.

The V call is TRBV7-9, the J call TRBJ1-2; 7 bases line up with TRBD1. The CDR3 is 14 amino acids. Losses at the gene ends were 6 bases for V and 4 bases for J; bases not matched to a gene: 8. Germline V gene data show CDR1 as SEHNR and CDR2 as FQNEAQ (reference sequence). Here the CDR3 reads CASSLEGDSYGYTF. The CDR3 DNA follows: TGTGCCAGCAGTCTCGAGGGGGACAGCTATGGCTACACCTTC.

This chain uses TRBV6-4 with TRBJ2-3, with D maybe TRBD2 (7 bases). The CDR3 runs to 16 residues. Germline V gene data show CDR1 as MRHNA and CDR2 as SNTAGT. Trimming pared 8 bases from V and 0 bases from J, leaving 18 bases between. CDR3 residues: CASAAGAGDSTDTQYF. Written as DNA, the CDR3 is TGTGCCAGCGCAGCAGGGGCGGGGGATAGCACAGATACGCAGTATTTT.

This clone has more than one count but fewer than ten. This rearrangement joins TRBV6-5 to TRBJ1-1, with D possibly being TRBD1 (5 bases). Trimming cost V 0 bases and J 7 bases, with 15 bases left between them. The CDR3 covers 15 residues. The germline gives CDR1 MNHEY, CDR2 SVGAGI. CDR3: CASSYSARAGGEAFF. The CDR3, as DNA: TGTGCCAGCAGTTACTCTGCCAGGGCCGGGGGTGAAGCTTTCTTT.

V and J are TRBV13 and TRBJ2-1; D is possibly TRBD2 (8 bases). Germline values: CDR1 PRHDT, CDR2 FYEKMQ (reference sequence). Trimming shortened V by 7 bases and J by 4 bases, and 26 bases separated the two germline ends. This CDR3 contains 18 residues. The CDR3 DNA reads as TGTGCCAGCAACCTTCAGGGGGGCCTAGCGGGCCCGTACAATGAGCAGTTCTTC. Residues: CASNLQGGLAGPYNEQFF.

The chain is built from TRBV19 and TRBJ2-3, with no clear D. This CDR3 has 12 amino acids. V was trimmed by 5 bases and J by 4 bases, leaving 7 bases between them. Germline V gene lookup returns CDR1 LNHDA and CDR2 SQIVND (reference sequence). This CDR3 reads CASSVPSDTQYF. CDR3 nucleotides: TGTGCCAGTAGTGTCCCGTCAGATACGCAGTATTTT.

The CDR3 region is CASSPPDTSGRGSYEQYF. The CDR3 DNA sequence: TGTGCCAGCAGCCCACCAGACACTAGCGGGAGGGGCTCCTACGAGCAGTACTTC. The chain joins TRBV7-9 to TRBJ2-7; 13 nucleotides align to TRBD2. The CDR3 extends over 18 amino acids. Germline trimming cut 5 bases from V and 0 bases from J; bases unmatched to any gene: 10. Per germline, CDR1 SEHNR and CDR2 FQNEAQ (reference sequence).

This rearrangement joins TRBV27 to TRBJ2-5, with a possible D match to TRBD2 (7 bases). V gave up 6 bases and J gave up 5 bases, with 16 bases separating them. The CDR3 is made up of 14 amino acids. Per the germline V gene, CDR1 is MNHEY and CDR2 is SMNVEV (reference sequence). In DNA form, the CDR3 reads TGTGCCAGCAGGCGGGCAGGGGAGGGGGAGACCCAGTACTTC. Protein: CASRRAGEGETQYF.

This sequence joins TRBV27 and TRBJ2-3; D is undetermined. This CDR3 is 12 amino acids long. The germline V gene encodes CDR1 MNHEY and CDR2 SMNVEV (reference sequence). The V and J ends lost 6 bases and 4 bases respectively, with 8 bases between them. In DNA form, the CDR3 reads TGTGCCAGCAGCTATGGTCCAGATACGCAGTATTTT. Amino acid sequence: CASSYGPDTQYF.

CDR3 sequence: CASSLVPLSYEQYF. Here the CDR3 DNA reads TGTGCCAGCAGCTTAGTGCCACTCTCCTACGAGCAGTACTTC. The chain joins TRBV7-6 to TRBJ2-7; D gene ambiguous. V lost 1 base and J lost 0, with 7 bases in between. The CDR3 extends over 14 amino acids. From germline, CDR1 is SGHVS and CDR2 FNYEAQ.

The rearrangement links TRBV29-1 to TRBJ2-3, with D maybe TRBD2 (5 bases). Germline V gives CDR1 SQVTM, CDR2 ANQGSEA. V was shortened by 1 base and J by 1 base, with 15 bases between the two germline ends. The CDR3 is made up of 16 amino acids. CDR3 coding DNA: TGCAGCGTTGAAGTGGACTTTGCTAGAGGCACAGATACGCAGTATTTT. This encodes CSVEVDFARGTDTQYF.

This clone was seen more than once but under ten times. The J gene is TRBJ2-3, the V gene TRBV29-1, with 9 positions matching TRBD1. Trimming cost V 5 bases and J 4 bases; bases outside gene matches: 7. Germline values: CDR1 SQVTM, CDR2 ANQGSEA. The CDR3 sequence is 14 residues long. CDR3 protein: CSVLGTGPADTQYF. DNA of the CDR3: TGCAGCGTTCTCGGGACAGGGCCTGCAGATACGCAGTATTTT.

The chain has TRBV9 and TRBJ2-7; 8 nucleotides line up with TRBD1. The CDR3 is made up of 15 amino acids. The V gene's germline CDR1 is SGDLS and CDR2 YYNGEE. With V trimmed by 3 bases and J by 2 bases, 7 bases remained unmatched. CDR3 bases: TGTGCCAGCAGCGGCGGACAGGGCGGTGCCTACGAGCAGTACTTC. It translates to CASSGGQGGAYEQYF.

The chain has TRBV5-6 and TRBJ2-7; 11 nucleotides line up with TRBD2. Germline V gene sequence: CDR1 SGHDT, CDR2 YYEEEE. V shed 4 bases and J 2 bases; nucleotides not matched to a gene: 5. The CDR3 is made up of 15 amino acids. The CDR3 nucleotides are TGTGCCAGCAGCCTCGGGACTAGCGGAGCCTACGAGCAGTACTTC. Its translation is CASSLGTSGAYEQYF. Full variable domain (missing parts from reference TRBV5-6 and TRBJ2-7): DAGVTQSPTHLIKTRGQQVTLRCSPKSGHDTVSWYQQALGQGPQFIFQYYEEEERQRGNFPDRFSGHQFPNYSSELNVNALLLGDSALYLCASSLGTSGAYEQYFGPGTRLTVT.

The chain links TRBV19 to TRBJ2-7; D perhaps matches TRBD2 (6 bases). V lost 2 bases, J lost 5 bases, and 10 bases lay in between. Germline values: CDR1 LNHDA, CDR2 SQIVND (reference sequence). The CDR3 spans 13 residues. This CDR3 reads CASSIREPDEQYF. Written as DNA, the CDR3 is TGTGCCAGTAGTATACGGGAGCCCGACGAGCAGTACTTC.

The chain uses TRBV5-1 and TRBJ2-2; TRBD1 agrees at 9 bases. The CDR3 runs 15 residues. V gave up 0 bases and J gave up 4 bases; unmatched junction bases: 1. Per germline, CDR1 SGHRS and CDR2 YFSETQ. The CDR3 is CASSLEDRGTGELFF. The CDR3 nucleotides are TGCGCCAGCAGCTTGGAGGACAGGGGCACCGGGGAGCTGTTTTTT.

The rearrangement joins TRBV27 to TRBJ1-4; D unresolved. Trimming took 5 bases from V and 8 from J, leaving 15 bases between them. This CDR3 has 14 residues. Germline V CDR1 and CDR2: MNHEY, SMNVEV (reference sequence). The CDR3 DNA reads TGTGCCAGCAGTCGCTATTCTCCGGGGGAAAAACTGTTTTTT. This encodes CASSRYSPGEKLFF.